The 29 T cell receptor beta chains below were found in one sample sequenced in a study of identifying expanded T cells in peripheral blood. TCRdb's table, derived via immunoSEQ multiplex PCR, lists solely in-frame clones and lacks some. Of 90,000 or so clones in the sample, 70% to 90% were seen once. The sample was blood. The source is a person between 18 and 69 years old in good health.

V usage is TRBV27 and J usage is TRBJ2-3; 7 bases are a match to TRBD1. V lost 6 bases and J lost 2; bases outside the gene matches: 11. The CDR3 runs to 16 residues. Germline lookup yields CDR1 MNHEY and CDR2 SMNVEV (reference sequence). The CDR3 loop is CASSRYYRGSTDTQYF. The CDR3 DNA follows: TGTGCCAGCAGCCGCTATTACAGGGGCTCCACAGATACGCAGTATTTT.

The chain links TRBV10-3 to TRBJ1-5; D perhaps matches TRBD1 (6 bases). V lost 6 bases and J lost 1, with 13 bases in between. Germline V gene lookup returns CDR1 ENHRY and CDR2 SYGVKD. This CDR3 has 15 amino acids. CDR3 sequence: CAISAGDLSNQPQHF. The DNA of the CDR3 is TGTGCCATCAGCGCAGGGGATCTGAGCAATCAGCCCCAGCATTTT.

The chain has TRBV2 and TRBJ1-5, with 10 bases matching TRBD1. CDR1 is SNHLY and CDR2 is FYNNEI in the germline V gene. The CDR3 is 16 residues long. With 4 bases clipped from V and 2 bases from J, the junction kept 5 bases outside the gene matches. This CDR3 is CASSGTGGVGNQPQHF. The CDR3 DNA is TGTGCCAGCAGTGGGACAGGGGGTGTTGGCAATCAGCCCCAGCATTTT.

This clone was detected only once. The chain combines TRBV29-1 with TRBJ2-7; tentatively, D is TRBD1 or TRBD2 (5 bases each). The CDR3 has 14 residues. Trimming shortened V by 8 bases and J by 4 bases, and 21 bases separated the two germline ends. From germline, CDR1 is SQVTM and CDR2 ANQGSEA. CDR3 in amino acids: CSPRGVRRRYEQYF. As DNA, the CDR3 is TGCAGCCCTAGAGGGGTCAGGAGGAGATACGAGCAGTACTTC.

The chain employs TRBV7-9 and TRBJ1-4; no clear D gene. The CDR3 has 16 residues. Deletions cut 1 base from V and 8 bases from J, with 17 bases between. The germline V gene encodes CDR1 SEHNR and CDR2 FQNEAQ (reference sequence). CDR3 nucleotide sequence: TGTGCCAGCAGCTTAGGTTTCGCGCCGGGAGGAGAAAAACTGTTTTTT. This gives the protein CASSLGFAPGGEKLFF. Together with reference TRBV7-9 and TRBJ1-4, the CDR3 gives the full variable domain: DTGVSQNPRHKITKRGQNVTFRCDPISEHNRLYWYRQTLGQGPEFLTYFQNEAQLEKSRLLSDRFSAERPKGSFSTLEIQRTEQGDSAMYLCASSLGFAPGGEKLFFGSGTQLSVL.

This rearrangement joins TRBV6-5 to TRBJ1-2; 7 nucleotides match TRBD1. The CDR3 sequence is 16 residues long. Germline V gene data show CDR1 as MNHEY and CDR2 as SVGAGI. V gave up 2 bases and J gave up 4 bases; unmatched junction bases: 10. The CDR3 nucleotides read TGTGCCAGCAGTTACGGGGCAAGGGGGCTTTTCTATGGCTACACCTTC. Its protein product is CASSYGARGLFYGYTF.

CDR3 residues: CSAGGGQDNEKLFF. CDR3 nucleotides: TGCAGCGCTGGGGGGGGACAGGATAATGAAAAACTGTTTTTT. The V and J genes are TRBV29-1 and TRBJ1-4; TRBD1 aligns across 8 bases. CDR1 is SQVTM, CDR2 ANQGSEA, per germline. The CDR3 covers 14 residues. V lost 7 bases, J lost 4 bases, and 8 bases stayed unmatched.

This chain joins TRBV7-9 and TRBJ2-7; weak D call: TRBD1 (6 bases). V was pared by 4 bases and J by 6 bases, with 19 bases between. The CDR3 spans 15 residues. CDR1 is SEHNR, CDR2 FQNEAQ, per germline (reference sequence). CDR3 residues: CASSSRYREEGEQYF. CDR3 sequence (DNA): TGTGCCAGCAGCTCACGGTACAGGGAAGAAGGCGAGCAGTACTTC.

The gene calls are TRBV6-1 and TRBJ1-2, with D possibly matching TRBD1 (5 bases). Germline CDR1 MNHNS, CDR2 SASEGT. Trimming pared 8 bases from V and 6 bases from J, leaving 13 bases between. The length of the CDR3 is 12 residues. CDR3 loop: CASGGYSNGYTF. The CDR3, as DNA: TGTGCCAGCGGGGGATACAGCAATGGCTACACCTTC.

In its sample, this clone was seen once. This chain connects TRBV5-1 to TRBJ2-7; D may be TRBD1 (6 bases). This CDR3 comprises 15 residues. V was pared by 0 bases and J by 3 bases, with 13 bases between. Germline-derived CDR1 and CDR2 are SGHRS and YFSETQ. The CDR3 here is CASSLDGQRLYEQYF. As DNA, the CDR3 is TGCGCCAGCAGCTTGGACGGACAGCGACTCTACGAGCAGTACTTC.

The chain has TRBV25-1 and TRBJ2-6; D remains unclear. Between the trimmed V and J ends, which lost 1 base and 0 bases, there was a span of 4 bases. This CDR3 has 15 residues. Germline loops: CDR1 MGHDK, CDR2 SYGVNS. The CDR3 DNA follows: TGTGCCAGCAGTGAATTTGTCTCTGGGGCCAACGTCCTGACTTTC. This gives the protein CASSEFVSGANVLTF.

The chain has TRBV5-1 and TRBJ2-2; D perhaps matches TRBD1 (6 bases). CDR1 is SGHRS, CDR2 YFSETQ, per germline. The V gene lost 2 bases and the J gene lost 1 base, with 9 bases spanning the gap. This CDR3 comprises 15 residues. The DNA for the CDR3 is TGCGCCAGCAGCTTTAACAGGGAGAACACCGGGGAGCTGTTTTTT. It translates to CASSFNRENTGELFF.

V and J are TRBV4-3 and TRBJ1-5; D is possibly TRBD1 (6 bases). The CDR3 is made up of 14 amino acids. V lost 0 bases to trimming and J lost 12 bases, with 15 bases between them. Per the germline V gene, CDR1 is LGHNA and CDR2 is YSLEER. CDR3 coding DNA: TGCGCCAGCAGCCAAGATCAACAGGGCAGAAACCAGCATTTT. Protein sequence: CASSQDQQGRNQHF.

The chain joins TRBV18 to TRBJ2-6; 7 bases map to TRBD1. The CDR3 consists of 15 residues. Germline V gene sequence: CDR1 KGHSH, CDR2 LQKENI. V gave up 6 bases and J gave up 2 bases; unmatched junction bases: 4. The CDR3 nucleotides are TGTGCCAGCTCCCGACAGGGAGCTGGGGCCAACGTCCTGACTTTC. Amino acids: CASSRQGAGANVLTF.

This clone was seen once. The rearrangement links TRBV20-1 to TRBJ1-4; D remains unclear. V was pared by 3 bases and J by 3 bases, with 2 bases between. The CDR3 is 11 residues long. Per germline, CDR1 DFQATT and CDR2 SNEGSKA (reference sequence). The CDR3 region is CSASSNEKLFF. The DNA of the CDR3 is TGCAGTGCTAGCTCTAATGAAAAACTGTTTTTT.

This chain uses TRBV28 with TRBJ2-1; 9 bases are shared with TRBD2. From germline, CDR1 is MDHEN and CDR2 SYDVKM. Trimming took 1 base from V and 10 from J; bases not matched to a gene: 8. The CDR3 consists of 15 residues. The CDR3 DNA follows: TGTGCCAGCAGTTTATCTCGCGGGGGGGCGAACGAGCAGTTCTTC. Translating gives CASSLSRGGANEQFF.

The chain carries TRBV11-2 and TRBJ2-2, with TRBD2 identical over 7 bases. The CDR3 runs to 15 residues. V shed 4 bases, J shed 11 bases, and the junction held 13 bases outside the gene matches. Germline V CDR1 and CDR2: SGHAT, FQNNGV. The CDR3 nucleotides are TGTGCCAGCAGCTCCCAGACTAGCCATGCAGCAGAGCTGTTTTTT. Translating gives CASSSQTSHAAELFF.

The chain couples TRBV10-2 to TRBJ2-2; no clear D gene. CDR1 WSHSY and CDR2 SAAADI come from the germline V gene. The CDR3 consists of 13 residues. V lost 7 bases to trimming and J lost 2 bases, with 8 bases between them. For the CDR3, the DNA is TGCGCCAGCACAGGAGACAACACCGGGGAGCTGTTTTTT. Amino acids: CASTGDNTGELFF.

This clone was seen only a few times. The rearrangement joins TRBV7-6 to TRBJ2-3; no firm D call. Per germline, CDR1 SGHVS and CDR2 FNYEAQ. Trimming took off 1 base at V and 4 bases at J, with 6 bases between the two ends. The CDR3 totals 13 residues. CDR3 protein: CASSLGVSDTQYF. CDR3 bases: TGTGCCAGCAGCTTAGGAGTCTCAGATACGCAGTATTTT. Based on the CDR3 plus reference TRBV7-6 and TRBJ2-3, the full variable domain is GAGVSQSPRYKVTKRGQDVALRCDPISGHVSLYWYRQALGQGPEFLTYFNYEAQQDKSGLPNDRFSAERPEGSISTLTIQRTEQRDSAMYRCASSLGVSDTQYFGPGTRLTVL.

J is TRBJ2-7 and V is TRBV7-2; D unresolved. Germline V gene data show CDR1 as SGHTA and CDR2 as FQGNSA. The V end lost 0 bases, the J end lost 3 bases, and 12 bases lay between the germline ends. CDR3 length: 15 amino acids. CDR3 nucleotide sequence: TGTGCCAGCAGCTTAGCCCCCGACTCTCACTACGAGCAGTACTTC. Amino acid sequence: CASSLAPDSHYEQYF.

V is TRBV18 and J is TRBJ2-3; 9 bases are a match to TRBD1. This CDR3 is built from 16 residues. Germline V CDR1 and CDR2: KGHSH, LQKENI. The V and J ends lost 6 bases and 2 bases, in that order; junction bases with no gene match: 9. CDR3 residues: CASSARTGASTDTQYF. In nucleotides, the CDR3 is TGTGCCAGCTCTGCGAGGACAGGGGCCTCCACAGATACGCAGTATTTT.

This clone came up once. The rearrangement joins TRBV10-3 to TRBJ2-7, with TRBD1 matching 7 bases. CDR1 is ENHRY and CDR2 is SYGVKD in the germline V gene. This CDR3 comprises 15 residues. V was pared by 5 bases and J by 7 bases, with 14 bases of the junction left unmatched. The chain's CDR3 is CAISPFTETGIEQYF. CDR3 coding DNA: TGTGCCATCAGTCCCTTTACCGAGACAGGGATTGAGCAGTACTTC.

This chain's CDR3 is CASSYRAGEQFF. Here the CDR3 DNA reads TGTGCCAGCAGTTACAGGGCCGGGGAGCAGTTCTTC. This chain joins TRBV6-5 and TRBJ2-1, with no clear D. The CDR3 has 12 amino acids. Per germline, CDR1 MNHEY and CDR2 SVGAGI. V was pared by 2 bases and J by 10 bases, with 9 bases between.

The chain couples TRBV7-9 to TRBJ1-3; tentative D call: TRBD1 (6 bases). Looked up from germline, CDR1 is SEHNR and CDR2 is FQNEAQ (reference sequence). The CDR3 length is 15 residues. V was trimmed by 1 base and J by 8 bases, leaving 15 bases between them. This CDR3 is CASSLDDRRTDTIYF. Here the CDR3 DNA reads TGTGCCAGCAGCTTAGACGACAGGAGAACAGACACCATATATTTT. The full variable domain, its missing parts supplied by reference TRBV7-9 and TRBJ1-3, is DTGVSQNPRHKITKRGQNVTFRCDPISEHNRLYWYRQTLGQGPEFLTYFQNEAQLEKSRLLSDRFSAERPKGSFSTLEIQRTEQGDSAMYLCASSLDDRRTDTIYFGEGSWLTVV.

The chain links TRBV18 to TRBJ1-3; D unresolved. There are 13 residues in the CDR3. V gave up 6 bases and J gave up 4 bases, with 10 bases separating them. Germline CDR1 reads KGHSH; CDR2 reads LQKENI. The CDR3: CASSRPSGNTIYF. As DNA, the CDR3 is TGTGCCAGCTCCCGACCGTCAGGAAACACCATATATTTT.

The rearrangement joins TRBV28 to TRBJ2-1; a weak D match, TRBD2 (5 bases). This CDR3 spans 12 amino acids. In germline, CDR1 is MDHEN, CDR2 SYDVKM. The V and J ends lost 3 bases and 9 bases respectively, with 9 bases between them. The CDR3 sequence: CASSFRAGEQFF. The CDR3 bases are TGTGCCAGCAGTTTCCGGGCGGGTGAGCAGTTCTTC.

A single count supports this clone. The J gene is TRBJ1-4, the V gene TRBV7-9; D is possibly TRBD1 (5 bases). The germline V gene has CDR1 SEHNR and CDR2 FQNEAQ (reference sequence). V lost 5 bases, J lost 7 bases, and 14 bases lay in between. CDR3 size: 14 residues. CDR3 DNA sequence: TGTGCCAGCAGCCAATCGGGGGGGAGTGAAAAACTGTTTTTT. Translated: CASSQSGGSEKLFF.

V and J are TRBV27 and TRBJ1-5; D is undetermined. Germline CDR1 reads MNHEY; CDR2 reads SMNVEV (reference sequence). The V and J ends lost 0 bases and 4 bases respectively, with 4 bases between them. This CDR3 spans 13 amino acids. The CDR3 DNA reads TGTGCCAGCAGTTTATCGAGAAATCAGCCCCAGCATTTT. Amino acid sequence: CASSLSRNQPQHF.

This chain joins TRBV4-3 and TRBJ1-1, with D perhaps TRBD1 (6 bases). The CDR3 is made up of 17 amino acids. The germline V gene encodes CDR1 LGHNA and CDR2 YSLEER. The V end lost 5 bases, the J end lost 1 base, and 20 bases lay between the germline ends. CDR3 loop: CASSSRAGQRENTEAFF. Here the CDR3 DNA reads TGCGCCAGCAGCTCCCGAGCGGGACAACGGGAGAACACTGAAGCTTTCTTT.